These 14 T cell receptor beta chains came from one sample sequenced in a study of Graves' ophthalmopathy and Graves' hyperthyroidism (dated by TCRdb to between 2018 and 2020). The sample was run on an Illumina HiSeq 2000. For repertoire sequencing, the TCR beta CDR3 regions were amplified from RNA transcripts. The first round was an RT-PCR using HTBI primers with the Qiagen OneStep RT-PCR kit, and this first round was followed by a second-round multiplex PCR, then size selection and purification. TCRdb redid the processing of the public reads, applying fastp at Q25 and MiXCR, and retained in-frame beta chains. CDR3 protein sequences are deduplicated, and each keeps its most common genes and DNA. The sample records around 470,000 distinct CDR3 sequences, under 15% of which are singletons. The top ten clones comprise roughly 9.8% of the sample. Material: blood. The origin of the receptors is a woman in her thirties with Graves' ophthalmopathy. Donor details come from another sample of the same person, matched by shared clones.

V and J are TRBV28 and TRBJ2-4; TRBD2 might be the D (7 bases). Trimming cost V 6 bases and J 8 bases, with 20 bases left between them. Germline V lookup: CDR1 MDHEN, CDR2 SYDVKM. The CDR3 length is 15 residues. For the CDR3, the DNA is TGTGCCAGCAGCCAAGGGGGGGCGGTTAGTGACATTCAGTACTTC. It yields the protein CASSQGGAVSDIQYF.

The chain has TRBV5-1 and TRBJ2-2; D is unclear. CDR3 size: 15 residues. The V gene's germline CDR1 is SGHRS and CDR2 YFSETQ. Trimming removed 0 bases from V and 0 bases from J, with 6 bases in between. CDR3 nucleotide sequence: TGCGCCAGCAGCTTGGGCAACACGAACACCGGGGAGCTGTTTTTT. It is translated as CASSLGNTNTGELFF.

The table lists this clonotype with many counts. The CDR3 loop reads CSAKSHPGPGYEQYF. The CDR3 DNA reads as TGCAGTGCCAAATCACATCCGGGACCCGGGTACGAGCAGTACTTC. The V call is TRBV20-1, the J call TRBJ2-7; the D call may be TRBD1 or TRBD2 (5 bases each). Germline V gene sequence: CDR1 DFQATT, CDR2 SNEGSKA (reference sequence). This CDR3 region has 15 residues. The V end was cut by 6 bases, the J end by 4 bases, with 22 bases between.

This clonotype was seen ten or more times. The rearrangement uses TRBV27 and TRBJ1-1; possible D gene TRBD1, 6 bases. V lost 3 bases and J lost 4, with 18 bases in between. CDR3 size: 16 residues. In germline, CDR1 is MNHEY, CDR2 SMNVEV (reference sequence). Here the CDR3 DNA reads TGTGCCAGCAGTTTCAGGGGCAGCCCTACGATCACTGAAGCTTTCTTT. Its translation: CASSFRGSPTITEAFF.

V usage is TRBV20-1 and J usage is TRBJ2-7, with TRBD2 identical over 10 bases. The V segment lost 3 bases and the J segment 5 bases; nucleotides outside the gene matches: 10. The germline V gene encodes CDR1 DFQATT and CDR2 SNEGSKA (reference sequence). The CDR3 is 15 amino acids. The CDR3 region is CSASLAGGPVDEQYF. The CDR3 DNA reads TGCAGTGCTAGCTTAGCGGGAGGCCCTGTTGACGAGCAGTACTTC.

Ten or more counts support this clonotype. The chain joins TRBV6-2 or TRBV6-3 to TRBJ1-2; no definite D call. Germline lookup yields CDR1 MNHEY and CDR2 SVGEGT. V was trimmed by 1 base and J by 0 bases, leaving 9 bases between them. The CDR3 has 15 residues. CDR3 nucleotide sequence: TGTGCCAGCAGTTACTGGCGTCAATCTAACTATGGCTACACCTTC. Translation: CASSYWRQSNYGYTF.

This clonotype was seen repeatedly, ten times or more. The rearrangement joins TRBV20-1 to TRBJ2-5; D ambiguous. The V end was cut by 2 bases, the J end by 4 bases, with 5 bases between. The length of the CDR3 is 11 residues. The germline V gene encodes CDR1 DFQATT and CDR2 SNEGSKA (reference sequence). The CDR3: CSARSGETQYF. The CDR3 region has the DNA TGCAGTGCTAGATCAGGAGAGACCCAGTACTTC.

Ten or more counts support this clonotype. The chain links TRBV6-5 to TRBJ1-6, with a weak D call TRBD1 (6 bases). Germline CDR1 MNHEY, CDR2 SVGAGI. The CDR3 has 14 amino acids. The V and J ends lost 4 bases and 5 bases respectively, with 9 bases between them. CDR3 sequence: CASSSNRDNSPLHF. The CDR3 nucleotides are TGTGCCAGCAGTTCTAACAGGGATAATTCACCCCTCCACTTT.

The chain carries TRBV27 and TRBJ2-7; either TRBD1 or TRBD2 may supply D (5 bases each). V lost 2 bases, J lost 3 bases, and 11 bases lay in between. This CDR3 has 14 amino acids. The germline gives CDR1 MNHEY, CDR2 SMNVEV (reference sequence). CDR3 nucleotides: TGTGCCAGCAGTTTAAAGGGACCTATCTACGAGCAGTACTTC. Encoded protein: CASSLKGPIYEQYF.

This clonotype showed up just a few times. The chain carries TRBV19 and TRBJ2-3; 9 positions agree with TRBD1. The CDR3 contains 16 residues. V dropped 3 bases and J dropped 10; count of bases not matched to a gene: 14. CDR1 is LNHDA and CDR2 is SQIVND in the germline V gene (reference sequence). CDR3 nucleotide sequence: TGTGCCAGTAGTATCGACCGACAGGGGGGCCTCCGGCCGCAGTATTTT. This codes for CASSIDRQGGLRPQYF.

This clonotype was recorded many times. CDR3 sequence: CASSPGHIALRTNYGYTF. The CDR3 DNA is TGTGCCAGCAGTCCGGGACACATAGCCCTTCGGACTAACTATGGCTACACCTTC. The chain joins TRBV28 to TRBJ1-2; the D gene is possibly TRBD1 (6 bases). This CDR3 has 18 amino acids. Trimming took off 5 bases at V and 0 bases at J, with 22 bases between the two ends. CDR1 is MDHEN, CDR2 SYDVKM, per germline.

This clonotype was counted ten times or more. One junction end disagrees with the germline gene, perhaps due to a read error. The J gene is TRBJ2-4, the V gene TRBV10-3; 12 nucleotides align to TRBD2. The germline V gene has CDR1 ENHRY and CDR2 SYGVKD. The length of the CDR3 is 15 residues. The CDR3 sequence: CANSASGGAGDIKYF. CDR3 nucleotides: TGTGCCAACTCCGCTAGCGGGGGGGCGGGCGACATTAAGTACTTC.

Many counts were recorded for this clonotype. The chain has TRBV2 and TRBJ1-1; no clear D. Germline V lookup: CDR1 SNHLY, CDR2 FYNNEI. CDR3 length equals 14 residues. Trimming took 6 bases from V and 0 from J, leaving 11 bases between them. CDR3 sequence (DNA): TGTGCCAGCAGACGGGTCTTGGTGAACACTGAAGCTTTCTTT. As protein: CASRRVLVNTEAFF.

The gene calls are TRBV14 and TRBJ2-4, with a tentative D call TRBD2 (5 bases). Trimming cost V 4 bases and J 0 bases, with 13 bases left between them. In germline, CDR1 is SGHDN, CDR2 FVKESK. The CDR3 runs to 16 residues. The CDR3 loop reads CASSPLSGLAKNIQYF. DNA for the CDR3: TGTGCCAGCAGCCCCCTATCGGGGTTAGCCAAAAACATTCAGTACTTC.